This record looks at one T cell receptor beta chain sequence and its context. Clones were read by immunoSEQ multiplex PCR, and TCRdb kept only the in-frame ones, dropping some. There are 46,000 or so clones in the sample; more than 25% occur only once, and around 2.9% lies in the top ten. The source of the sample is a study of tumour-infiltrating T cells in Burkitt lymphoma. Across the study: Patients covered every epidemiological subtype of Burkitt lymphoma.

The CDR3 is 14 amino acids. CDR1 is LGHNA, CDR2 YNFKEQ, per germline. V was clipped by 1 base and J by 5 bases; unmatched bases: 3. The material sequenced was tumor tissue. The sequence came from a human donor with Burkitt lymphoma. The V gene is TRBV4-2, the J gene TRBJ2-7, with 9 bases lining up with TRBD1. This CDR3 reads CASSQGGTGNEQYF. For the CDR3, the DNA is TGTGCCAGCAGCCAAGGGGGGACAGGGAACGAGCAGTACTTC.